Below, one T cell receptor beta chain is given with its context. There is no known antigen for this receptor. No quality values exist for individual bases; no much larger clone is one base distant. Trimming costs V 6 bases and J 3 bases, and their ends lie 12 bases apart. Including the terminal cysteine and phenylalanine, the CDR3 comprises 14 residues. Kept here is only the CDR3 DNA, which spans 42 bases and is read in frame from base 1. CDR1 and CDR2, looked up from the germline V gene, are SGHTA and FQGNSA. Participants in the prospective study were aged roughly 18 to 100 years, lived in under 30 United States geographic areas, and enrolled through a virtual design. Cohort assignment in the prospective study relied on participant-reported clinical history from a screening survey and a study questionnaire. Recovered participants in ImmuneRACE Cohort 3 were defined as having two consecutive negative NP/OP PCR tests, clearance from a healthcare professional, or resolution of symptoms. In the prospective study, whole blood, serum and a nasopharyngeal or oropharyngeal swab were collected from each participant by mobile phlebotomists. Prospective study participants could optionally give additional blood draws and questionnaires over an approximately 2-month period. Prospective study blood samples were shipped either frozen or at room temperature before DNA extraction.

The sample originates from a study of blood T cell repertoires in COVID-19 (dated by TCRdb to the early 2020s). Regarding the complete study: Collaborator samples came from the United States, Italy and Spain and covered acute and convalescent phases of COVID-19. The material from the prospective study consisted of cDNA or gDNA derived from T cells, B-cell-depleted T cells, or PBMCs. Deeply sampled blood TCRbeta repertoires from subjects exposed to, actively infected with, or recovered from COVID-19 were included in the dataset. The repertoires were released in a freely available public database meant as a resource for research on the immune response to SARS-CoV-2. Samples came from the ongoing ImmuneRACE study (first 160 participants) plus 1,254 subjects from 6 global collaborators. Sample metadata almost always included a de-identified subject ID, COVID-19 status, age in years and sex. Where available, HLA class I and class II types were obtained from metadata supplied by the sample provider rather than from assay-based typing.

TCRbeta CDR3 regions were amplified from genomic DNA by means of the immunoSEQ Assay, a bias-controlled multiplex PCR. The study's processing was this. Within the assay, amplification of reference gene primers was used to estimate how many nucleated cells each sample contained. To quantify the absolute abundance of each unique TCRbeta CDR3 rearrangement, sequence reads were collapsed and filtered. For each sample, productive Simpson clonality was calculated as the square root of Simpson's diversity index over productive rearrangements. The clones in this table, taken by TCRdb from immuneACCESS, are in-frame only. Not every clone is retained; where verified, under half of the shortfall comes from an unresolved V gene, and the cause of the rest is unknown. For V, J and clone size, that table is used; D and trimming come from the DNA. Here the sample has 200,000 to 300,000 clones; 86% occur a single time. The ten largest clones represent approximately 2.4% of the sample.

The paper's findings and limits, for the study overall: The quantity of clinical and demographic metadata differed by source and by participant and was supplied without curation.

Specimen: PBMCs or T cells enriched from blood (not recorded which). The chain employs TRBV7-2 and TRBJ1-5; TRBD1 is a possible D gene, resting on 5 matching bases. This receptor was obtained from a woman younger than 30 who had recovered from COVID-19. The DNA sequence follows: TGTGCCAGCAGGAGATCAGGGAACAATCAGCCCCAGCATTTT. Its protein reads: CASRRSGNNQPQHF.